These T cell receptor beta chains were read from a single sample in a study of cytomegalovirus exposure and HLA in healthy donors. Sequencing used immunoSEQ multiplex PCR; TCRdb keeps in-frame clones, though not all of them. The repertoire holds about 120,000 clones, 77% seen once, with 3.7% in the top ten. The sample was PBMCs. All receptors come from a human donor in good health. The CDR3 runs from the conserved cysteine through the conserved F or W. D genes are given only for firm matches. Only part of the rows carry a size: once, few, many, or a class if the clone is expanded.

-	TRBJ2-5	TRBV19	TRBD1	CASSGDRVTETQYF	TGTGCCAGTAGTGGGGACAGGGTTACGGAGACCCAGTACTTC
-	TRBJ2-3	TRBV7-6	-	CASSLGTSHPDTQYF	TGTGCCAGCAGCTTAGGGACTTCCCACCCAGATACGCAGTATTTT
-	TRBJ1-6	TRBV5-4	-	CASSFSRVTGTNSPLHF	TGTGCCAGCAGCTTTAGCCGCGTAACAGGGACTAATTCACCCCTCCACTTT
-	TRBJ2-3	TRBV2	-	CASSETRSTDTQYF	TGTGCCAGCAGTGAGACTAGGAGCACAGATACGCAGTATTTT
-	TRBJ1-1	TRBV5-1	-	CASSLDGFTEAFF	TGCGCCAGCAGCTTGGATGGCTTCACTGAAGCTTTCTTT
-	TRBJ2-3	TRBV11-2	-	CASSTIRGRGHTDTQYF	TGTGCCAGCAGCACAATCCGGGGCAGGGGCCACACAGATACGCAGTATTTT
once	TRBJ2-5	TRBV7-2	TRBD1	CASSLGGRGQGGETQYF	TGTGCCAGCAGCTTAGGAGGTCGGGGACAGGGGGGAGAGACCCAGTACTTC
-	TRBJ2-2	TRBV12-5	-	CASGLATTPNTGELFF	TGTGCTAGTGGTTTGGCCACTACTCCGAACACCGGGGAGCTGTTTTTT
once	TRBJ1-2	TRBV28	TRBD1	CASRETGGADGYTF	TGTGCCAGCAGAGAAACAGGGGGCGCGGATGGCTACACCTTC
few	TRBJ1-2	TRBV6-1	-	CASSATSNYGYTF	TGTGCCAGCAGCGCCACGAGTAACTATGGCTACACCTTC
once	TRBJ2-5	TRBV2	-	CASTVGGAGGTQYF	TGTGCCAGCACCGTTGGGGGGGCTGGTGGGACCCAGTACTTC
-	TRBJ2-7	TRBV6-1	TRBD2	CASKGLDQGTYEQYF	TGTGCCAGCAAGGGACTAGACCAAGGGACCTACGAGCAGTACTTC
once	TRBJ2-7	TRBV5-6	-	CASSVRDNYEQYF	TGTGCCAGCAGCGTCCGGGACAACTACGAGCAGTACTTC
-	TRBJ1-3	TRBV10-3	-	CAISASRASGNTIYF	TGTGCCATCAGTGCATCGAGGGCCTCTGGAAACACCATATATTTT
-	TRBJ1-3	TRBV19	-	CASTIGQGPGNTIYF	TGTGCCAGTACTATTGGGCAGGGCCCTGGAAACACCATATATTTT
-	TRBJ2-7	TRBV2	-	CASRGNRQSSYEQYF	TGTGCCAGCAGGGGAAACCGACAGAGCTCCTACGAGCAGTACTTC
few	TRBJ1-4	TRBV6-6	-	CASSILPGREDEKLFF	TGTGCCAGCAGTATCCTGCCCGGCAGGGAGGATGAAAAACTGTTTTTT
-	TRBJ1-5	TRBV2	-	CASKLPGVSYSNQPQHF	TGTGCCAGCAAACTCCCGGGAGTGTCATATAGCAATCAGCCCCAGCATTTT
-	TRBJ2-5	TRBV28	TRBD1	CASSKGGVETQYF	TGTGCCAGCAGTAAAGGGGGCGTTGAGACCCAGTACTTC
-	TRBJ2-5	TRBV2	TRBD2	CASRGQAGGPETQYF	TGTGCCAGCAGGGGACAAGCGGGAGGGCCAGAGACCCAGTACTTC
-	TRBJ1-5	TRBV6-5	-	CASTKSYSNQPQHF	TGTGCCAGCACTAAGTCTTATAGCAATCAGCCCCAGCATTTT
-	TRBJ2-3	TRBV19	-	CASRRGQSTDTQYF	TGTGCCAGTAGGAGAGGACAGAGCACAGATACGCAGTATTTT
-	TRBJ1-4	TRBV18	-	CASSLDIDEKLFF	TGTGCCAGCTCCCTGGACATTGATGAAAAACTGTTTTTT
-	TRBJ2-2	TRBV10-3	TRBD2	CAISEGSGRANTGELFF	TGTGCCATCAGTGAGGGTAGCGGGAGAGCGAACACCGGGGAGCTGTTTTTT
-	TRBJ2-7	TRBV5-6	-	CASSLRGIDEQYF	TGTGCCAGCAGCTTAAGAGGGATCGACGAGCAGTACTTC
-	TRBJ1-1	TRBV6-4	TRBD1	CASRRDTGGPLTEAFF	TGTGCCAGCAGGCGGGATACAGGGGGTCCCCTCACTGAAGCTTTCTTT
-	TRBJ2-5	TRBV6-1	-	CASTSGVGTQYF	TGTGCCAGCACGTCCGGGGTTGGGACCCAGTACTTC
few	TRBJ1-1	TRBV15	TRBD1	CATSSQGALNTEAFF	TGTGCCACCAGCAGTCAGGGGGCTCTGAACACTGAAGCTTTCTTT
-	TRBJ1-2	TRBV5-8	TRBD1	CASSPGQGEGSGYGYTF	TGTGCCAGCAGCCCTGGACAGGGTGAGGGGTCTGGCTATGGCTACACCTTC
-	TRBJ1-2	TRBV6-1	TRBD1	CASSTGVYGYTF	TGTGCCAGCAGTACAGGGGTCTATGGCTACACCTTC
-	TRBJ2-1	TRBV5-1	TRBD2	CASSVVGSGGSSYNEQFF	TGCGCCAGCAGCGTGGTGGGTAGCGGGGGGAGCTCCTACAATGAGCAGTTCTTC
-	TRBJ2-7	TRBV5-1	TRBD2	CASSLVQAGDNEQYF	TGCGCCAGCAGCTTGGTACAAGCGGGAGACAACGAGCAGTACTTC
-	TRBJ2-1	TRBV5-1	TRBD2	CASSSGLAGSYNEQFF	TGCGCCAGCAGCTCGGGACTAGCGGGCTCCTACAATGAGCAGTTCTTC
-	TRBJ2-7	TRBV19	TRBD1	CASRLTGGYEQYF	TGTGCCAGTAGGTTAACAGGGGGCTACGAGCAGTACTTC
-	TRBJ2-7	TRBV27	TRBD1	CASSSRQGRNEQYF	TGTGCCAGCAGCTCTCGACAGGGGAGAAACGAGCAGTACTTC
-	TRBJ2-5	TRBV5-1	TRBD2	CASSYGTSGGPPQETQYF	TGCGCCAGCAGCTACGGGACTAGCGGGGGGCCTCCCCAAGAGACCCAGTACTTC
-	TRBJ2-2	TRBV18	TRBD2	CASSPLGPSGGANTGELFF	TGTGCCAGCTCACCTCTTGGACCGAGCGGGGGTGCGAACACCGGGGAGCTGTTTTTT
-	TRBJ2-7	TRBV5-1	-	CASSLEAGPSYEQYF	TGCGCCAGCAGCTTGGAGGCAGGTCCCTCCTACGAGCAGTACTTC
-	TRBJ1-1	TRBV11-3	-	CASSLEGWARNTEAFF	TGTGCCAGCAGCTTAGAGGGCTGGGCCAGGAACACTGAAGCTTTCTTT
-	TRBJ2-2	TRBV2	TRBD2	CASSGTSGRNTGELFF	TGTGCCAGCTCCGGGACTAGCGGGAGGAACACCGGGGAGCTGTTTTTT
-	TRBJ2-3	TRBV2	-	CASSQLRLNVEDTQYF	TGTGCCAGCAGTCAACTACGACTTAACGTGGAAGATACGCAGTATTTT
-	TRBJ2-2	TRBV2	-	CASSGKVPGELFF	TGTGCCAGCAGTGGTAAGGTGCCCGGGGAGCTGTTTTTT
few	TRBJ2-1	TRBV11-2	-	CASSLDRGSYNEQFF	TGTGCCAGCAGCTTAGATAGGGGCTCCTACAATGAGCAGTTCTTC
-	TRBJ2-1	TRBV9	-	CASSVVGSSYNEQFF	TGTGCCAGCAGCGTAGTAGGGAGCTCCTACAATGAGCAGTTCTTC
many	TRBJ2-7	TRBV2	-	CASSEKVAYSYEQYF	TGTGCCAGCAGTGAAAAGGTAGCCTACTCCTACGAGCAGTACTTC